These 18 T cell receptor beta chains came from one sample sequenced in a study of shared clonotypes between healthy human individuals. It was CD45RO-negative cells, positively selected for CCR7, that made up naive CD8 cells, with terminally differentiated effector memory CD45RA+ cells excluded. TCRdb's copy holds only in-frame clones and misses some; the assay was immunoSEQ multiplex PCR. The data contain millions of clones, less than 95% of them singletons. Sequences were obtained from naive CD8+ T cells sorted from blood. The origin of the receptors is a man aged 18 to 29 in good health.

As DNA, the CDR3 is TGTGCCAGCAGTTTCCAAGGGTTAAACTACGAGCAGTACTTC. Translating gives CASSFQGLNYEQYF. The chain links TRBV28 to TRBJ2-7; D is ambiguous. The CDR3 loop spans 14 amino acids. Trimming cost V 3 bases and J 3 bases, with 12 bases left between them. The germline CDR1 and CDR2 sequences are MDHEN and SYDVKM.

The CDR3 DNA reads as TGTGCCAGCAGTGACCCGGGACAGGGCGACACTGAAGCTTTCTTT. Its protein is CASSDPGQGDTEAFF. This chain links TRBV6-4 with TRBJ1-1; 9 bases agree with TRBD1. CDR1 is MRHNA and CDR2 is SNTAGT in the germline V gene. Trimming at V came to 2 bases and at J to 3 bases, leaving 4 bases not matched to a gene. This CDR3 region has 15 residues.

The gene calls are TRBV4-1 and TRBJ1-1; the D is unclear. This CDR3 contains 15 residues. With 0 bases removed from V and 4 bases from J, the gap between germline ends came to 12 bases. CDR1 MGHRA and CDR2 YSYEKL come from the germline V gene. The DNA for the CDR3 is TGCGCCAGCAGCCAAGAGTCCTTAACCCTCACTGAAGCTTTCTTT. The encoded protein is CASSQESLTLTEAFF.

This clone has just one count. The V gene is TRBV2, the J gene TRBJ2-1, with a tentative D call TRBD1 (6 bases). Germline-derived CDR1 and CDR2 are SNHLY and FYNNEI. V lost 3 bases and J 1 base, leaving 13 bases between the germline ends. This CDR3 contains 16 residues. CDR3 coding DNA: TGTGCCAGCAGTGAGACCCCGACAGGTTCCTACAATGAGCAGTTCTTC. Translating gives CASSETPTGSYNEQFF.

In its sample, this clone was seen once. The chain joins TRBV27 to TRBJ2-1; TRBD2 matches 10 bases. The trim removed 6 bases at V and 5 bases at J, leaving 1 base unmatched. Germline CDR1 reads MNHEY; CDR2 reads SMNVEV (reference sequence). This CDR3 contains 13 residues. CDR3 nucleotide sequence: TGTGCCAGCAGCGGACTAGCGGACAATGAGCAGTTCTTC. The encoded protein is CASSGLADNEQFF.

The chain carries TRBV10-1 and TRBJ1-3; the D gene is possibly TRBD1 (5 bases). This CDR3 contains 16 residues. CDR1 WNHNN and CDR2 SYGVQD come from the germline V gene (reference sequence). The V gene lost 0 bases and the J gene lost 2 bases, with 11 bases spanning the gap. The CDR3 DNA reads TGCGCCAGCAGTGAGTCGACGGAGGGGACTGGAAACACCATATATTTT. This encodes CASSESTEGTGNTIYF.

The gene calls are TRBV27 and TRBJ2-7; the D is unclear. The CDR3 totals 15 residues. CDR1 is MNHEY and CDR2 is SMNVEV in the germline V gene (reference sequence). Trimming shortened V by 4 bases and J by 2 bases, and 15 bases separated the two germline ends. The chain's CDR3 is CASSWAGGTTYEQYF. Here the CDR3 DNA reads TGTGCCAGCAGTTGGGCCGGTGGCACTACCTACGAGCAGTACTTC.

This sequence joins TRBV5-4 and TRBJ2-1; 9 positions match TRBD2. V lost 4 bases, J lost 7 bases, and 9 bases stayed unmatched. Looked up from germline, CDR1 is SGHNT and CDR2 is YYREEE (reference sequence). This CDR3 comprises 15 residues. CDR3 nucleotides: TGTGCCAGCAGCCCCACGGGGCTAGCGGGAAATGAGCAGTTCTTC. Protein sequence: CASSPTGLAGNEQFF.

The chain links TRBV27 to TRBJ1-5, with D unclear. V lost 4 bases to trimming and J lost 3 bases, with 16 bases between them. This CDR3 contains 16 residues. Per the germline V gene, CDR1 is MNHEY and CDR2 is SMNVEV (reference sequence). The CDR3 DNA sequence: TGTGCCAGCAGTTCCAAGTTGCAGGTACTCAATCAGCCCCAGCATTTT. Translation gives CASSSKLQVLNQPQHF.

This rearrangement joins TRBV6-1 to TRBJ2-1, with D possibly matching TRBD2 (6 bases). Deletions cut 10 bases from V and 8 bases from J, with 24 bases between. Germline CDR1 and CDR2: MNHNS and SASEGT. This CDR3 spans 15 amino acids. The CDR3 reads CATIGTGGFVDEQFF. The CDR3 DNA reads TGTGCCACCATTGGGACTGGGGGTTTTGTGGATGAGCAGTTCTTC.

The chain recombines TRBV5-1 with TRBJ1-5, with unresolved D. Matching the DNA end better, TRBJ2-3 makes the J call doubtful. This CDR3 spans 13 amino acids. Germline loops: CDR1 SGHRS, CDR2 YFSETQ. DNA of the CDR3: TGCGCCAGCAGCTTGTTCAGGAGTCAGCCCCAGTATTTT. This sequence encodes CASSLFRSQPQYF.

About this clone: Other DNA sequences in this specimen translate into the identical CDR3. The rearrangement uses TRBV4-1 and TRBJ1-1, with D possibly matching TRBD1 (5 bases). V was pared by 0 bases and J by 3 bases, with 8 bases between. The CDR3 is 14 amino acids. The germline gives CDR1 MGHRA, CDR2 YSYEKL. The DNA for the CDR3 is TGCGCCAGCAGCCAAGATCGAGGGGACACTGAAGCTTTCTTT. The encoded protein is CASSQDRGDTEAFF.

V gene TRBV4-1 combines with J gene TRBJ2-1; the D gene is possibly TRBD1 (6 bases). This CDR3 has 16 residues. V lost 3 bases to trimming and J lost 6 bases, with 18 bases between them. Germline lookup yields CDR1 MGHRA and CDR2 YSYEKL. In DNA form, the CDR3 reads TGCGCCAGCAGCCAGGAACAGGGTGGGAGATTCAATGAGCAGTTCTTC. Its translation: CASSQEQGGRFNEQFF.

The V gene is TRBV27, the J gene TRBJ1-5; possibly TRBD1 for D (6 bases). Germline assignment: CDR1 MNHEY and CDR2 SMNVEV (reference sequence). The CDR3 extends over 18 amino acids. Trimming removed 3 bases from V and 0 bases from J, with 18 bases in between. In nucleotides, the CDR3 is TGTGCCAGCAGTTTGTGGAGTCCAGGGGAAAATAGCAATCAGCCCCAGCATTTT. This translates into CASSLWSPGENSNQPQHF.

The rearrangement links TRBV7-9 to TRBJ2-7, with TRBD1 identical over 11 bases. CDR3 size: 15 residues. Germline values: CDR1 SEHNR, CDR2 FQNEAQ (reference sequence). V gave up 5 bases and J gave up 2 bases; unmatched junction bases: 5. The chain's CDR3 is CASSRRDRGTYEQYF. The CDR3 DNA follows: TGTGCCAGCAGCCGGCGGGACAGGGGGACCTACGAGCAGTACTTC.

This clone was detected only once. The rearrangement links TRBV9 to TRBJ1-2, with 10 positions matching TRBD1. Losses at the gene ends were 4 bases for V and 8 bases for J; bases not matched to a gene: 5. Germline V gives CDR1 SGDLS, CDR2 YYNGEE. The CDR3 extends over 13 amino acids. The CDR3 sequence is CASSIRQGAGYTF. In DNA form, the CDR3 reads TGTGCCAGCAGCATTCGACAGGGGGCCGGCTACACCTTC. Full variable domain (remainder filled in from reference TRBV9 and TRBJ1-2): DSGVTQTPKHLITATGQRVTLRCSPRSGDLSVYWYQQSLDQGLQFLIQYYNGEERAKGNILERFSAQQFPDLHSELNLSSLELGDSALYFCASSIRQGAGYTFGSGTRLTVV.

The CDR3 DNA follows: TGCGCCAGCAGCCCTCAGGAGGGCTCACTTGAGCAGTTCTTC. Its translation is CASSPQEGSLEQFF. The gene calls are TRBV4-1 and TRBJ2-1; possible D gene TRBD2, 6 bases. Looked up from germline, CDR1 is MGHRA and CDR2 is YSYEKL. Trimming took off 4 bases at V and 9 bases at J, with 16 bases between the two ends. The CDR3 runs to 14 residues.

V and J are TRBV27 and TRBJ1-4; D is unresolved. Deletions cut 3 bases from V and 4 bases from J, with 12 bases between. CDR1 and CDR2 (germline): MNHEY, SMNVEV (reference sequence). This CDR3 spans 15 amino acids. CDR3 protein: CASSFSGNSNEKLFF. DNA for the CDR3: TGTGCCAGCAGTTTTTCGGGCAACAGTAATGAAAAACTGTTTTTT.